Each of the 29 T cell receptor beta chains below was sequenced from the same sample in a study of shared clonotypes between healthy human individuals. Clones were read by immunoSEQ multiplex PCR, and TCRdb kept only the in-frame ones, dropping some. The sample holds about 1.1 million clones, around 78% seen once. The sequenced material came from memory CD4+ T cells from PBMCs. As to subset: CD45RA-negative fraction. These TCRs come from a man younger than 35 in good health. Some clones in this sample may be carry-over from other donors' samples.

The rearrangement uses TRBV5-1 and TRBJ2-2; the match to TRBD2 covers 7 bases. With 6 bases clipped from V and 1 base from J, the junction kept 3 bases outside the gene matches. Germline V gene sequence: CDR1 SGHRS, CDR2 YFSETQ. There are 14 residues in the CDR3. DNA of the CDR3: TGCGCCAGCAAGCTAGCGGTGAACACCGGGGAGCTGTTTTTT. Its translation is CASKLAVNTGELFF. The full variable domain, in which reference TRBV5-1 and TRBJ2-2 provide the parts outside the CDR3, is KAGVTQTPRYLIKTRGQQVTLSCSPISGHRSVSWYQQTPGQGLQFLFEYFSETQRNKGNFPGRFSGRQFSNSRSEMNVSTLELGDSALYLCASKLAVNTGELFFGEGSRLTVL.

The J gene is TRBJ1-2, the V gene TRBV5-1; 8 nucleotides align to TRBD1. This CDR3 spans 14 amino acids. The germline gives CDR1 SGHRS, CDR2 YFSETQ. V lost 3 bases, J lost 4 bases, and 5 bases stayed unmatched. Here the CDR3 DNA reads TGCGCCAGCAGCTACGGACAGGGCAGCTATGGCTACACCTTC. It encodes CASSYGQGSYGYTF. Based on the CDR3 plus reference TRBV5-1 and TRBJ1-2, the full variable domain is KAGVTQTPRYLIKTRGQQVTLSCSPISGHRSVSWYQQTPGQGLQFLFEYFSETQRNKGNFPGRFSGRQFSNSRSEMNVSTLELGDSALYLCASSYGQGSYGYTFGSGTRLTVV.

This clone was seen ten or more times. The chain carries TRBV7-9 and TRBJ1-5, with TRBD1 matching 11 bases. CDR1 is SEHNR and CDR2 is FQNEAQ in the germline V gene (reference sequence). V lost 5 bases, J lost 4 bases, and 4 bases stayed unmatched. The CDR3 is 15 residues long. As DNA, the CDR3 is TGTGCCAGCAGCCCCGGGGACAGGGGGAATCAGCCCCAGCATTTT. Encoded protein: CASSPGDRGNQPQHF.

The genes are TRBV7-9 and TRBJ2-1; D is ambiguous. Germline values: CDR1 SEHNR, CDR2 FQNEAQ (reference sequence). The CDR3 length is 15 residues. V lost 4 bases and J lost 5, with 15 bases in between. Here the CDR3 reads CASSSSLPGDNEQFF. The CDR3 nucleotides read TGTGCCAGCAGCTCCAGTCTTCCCGGAGACAATGAGCAGTTCTTC.

V usage is TRBV5-6 and J usage is TRBJ1-2; a possible D gene is TRBD1 (5 bases). The CDR3 length is 13 residues. CDR1 and CDR2 from the germline V gene are SGHDT and YYEEEE. V was shortened by 4 bases and J by 6 bases, with 13 bases between the two germline ends. The CDR3 DNA follows: TGTGCCAGCAGCCTCACCGGGACTGATGGCTACACCTTC. Translation gives CASSLTGTDGYTF.

This clone was observed a few times. V usage is TRBV5-1 and J usage is TRBJ1-1; D might be TRBD1 (5 bases). V was shortened by 5 bases and J by 3 bases, with 14 bases between the two germline ends. From germline, CDR1 is SGHRS and CDR2 YFSETQ. CDR3 length equals 14 residues. Written as DNA, the CDR3 is TGCGCCAGCAGAATCGGACACAAGGACACTGAAGCTTTCTTT. Translated, it gives CASRIGHKDTEAFF. Complete variable domain (other parts from reference TRBV5-1 and TRBJ1-1): KAGVTQTPRYLIKTRGQQVTLSCSPISGHRSVSWYQQTPGQGLQFLFEYFSETQRNKGNFPGRFSGRQFSNSRSEMNVSTLELGDSALYLCASRIGHKDTEAFFGQGTRLTVV.

The chain combines TRBV2 with TRBJ2-1, with D perhaps matching TRBD2 (5 bases). The germline V gene encodes CDR1 SNHLY and CDR2 FYNNEI. V was cut by 6 bases and J by 5 bases, with 14 bases left in between. The CDR3 has 14 amino acids. CDR3 amino acids: CASSLWRVDNEQFF. The CDR3 coding sequence is TGTGCCAGCAGCCTCTGGCGGGTGGACAATGAGCAGTTCTTC.

This clone was picked up one time. The CDR3: CASRWTANYGYTF. As DNA, the CDR3 is TGTGCCAGCAGGTGGACGGCTAACTATGGCTACACCTTC. The rearrangement uses TRBV28 and TRBJ1-2, with D unresolved. The CDR3 runs 13 residues. Trimming removed 6 bases at V and 0 bases at J, with 8 bases between. Germline assignment: CDR1 MDHEN and CDR2 SYDVKM.

The chain carries TRBV10-3 and TRBJ2-1; TRBD1 matches 7 bases. J gave up 4 bases and V 0 bases, and 3 bases lay outside the gene matches. There are 15 residues in the CDR3. Per germline, CDR1 ENHRY and CDR2 SYGVKD. CDR3 loop: CAISESYRGYNEQFF. The CDR3, as DNA: TGTGCCATCAGTGAGTCGTACAGGGGTTACAATGAGCAGTTCTTC.

The gene calls are TRBV9 and TRBJ1-1, with a tentative D call TRBD1 (6 bases). CDR1 is SGDLS, CDR2 YYNGEE, per germline. The CDR3 spans 14 residues. V lost 3 bases to trimming and J lost 6 bases, with 15 bases between them. This CDR3 is CASSAQQGGAEAFF. The CDR3 DNA reads as TGTGCCAGCAGCGCCCAACAGGGTGGCGCTGAAGCTTTCTTT. Supplemented by reference TRBV9 and TRBJ1-1, the full variable domain reads DSGVTQTPKHLITATGQRVTLRCSPRSGDLSVYWYQQSLDQGLQFLIQYYNGEERAKGNILERFSAQQFPDLHSELNLSSLELGDSALYFCASSAQQGGAEAFFGQGTRLTVV.

The rearrangement links TRBV9 to TRBJ2-1, with D maybe TRBD1 (5 bases). The CDR3 consists of 14 residues. Germline CDR1 reads SGDLS; CDR2 reads YYNGEE. V dropped 0 bases and J dropped 9 bases, with 13 bases sitting between them. CDR3 bases: TGTGCCAGCAGCGTAGAGGAAGGGGCCGGTGAGCAGTTCTTC. It encodes CASSVEEGAGEQFF. Supplemented by reference TRBV9 and TRBJ2-1, the full variable domain reads DSGVTQTPKHLITATGQRVTLRCSPRSGDLSVYWYQQSLDQGLQFLIQYYNGEERAKGNILERFSAQQFPDLHSELNLSSLELGDSALYFCASSVEEGAGEQFFGPGTRLTVL.

V and J are TRBV2 and TRBJ1-2; 8 nucleotides align to TRBD1. From germline, CDR1 is SNHLY and CDR2 FYNNEI. The CDR3 totals 15 residues. After removal of 6 bases from V and 1 base from J, the junction contained 7 bases not matched to a gene. The DNA for the CDR3 is TGTGCCAGCAGCCCCGGGACAGGTTATAACTATGGCTACACCTTC. Translated: CASSPGTGYNYGYTF. The entire variable domain, with the rest obtained from reference TRBV2 and TRBJ1-2, is as follows: EPEVTQTPSHQVTQMGQEVILRCVPISNHLYFYWYRQILGQKVEFLVSFYNNEISEKSEIFDDQFSVERPDGSNFTLKIRSTKLEDSAMYFCASSPGTGYNYGYTFGSGTRLTVV.

This sequence joins TRBV30 and TRBJ2-5; 12 bases match TRBD1. Germline V gives CDR1 GTSNPN, CDR2 SVGIG (reference sequence). The CDR3 has 16 residues. The trim removed 3 bases at V and 4 bases at J, leaving 9 bases unmatched. The CDR3 DNA follows: TGTGCCTGGAGGCGCCTGGGACAGGGGGCCCGAGAGACCCAGTACTTC. It codes for CAWRRLGQGARETQYF.

The chain has TRBV28 and TRBJ1-4, with 8 bases identical to TRBD1. This CDR3 has 15 amino acids. Germline CDR1 MDHEN, CDR2 SYDVKM. V dropped 5 bases and J dropped 7; count of bases not matched to a gene: 9. DNA for the CDR3: TGTGCCAGCAGTAAACGACAGGGGTTGGTTGAAAAACTGTTTTTT. This gives the protein CASSKRQGLVEKLFF.

The rearrangement links TRBV28 to TRBJ2-7; maybe TRBD1 (6 bases). Trimming took off 7 bases at V and 3 bases at J, with 19 bases between the two ends. The CDR3 length is 15 residues. Germline loops: CDR1 MDHEN, CDR2 SYDVKM. Here the CDR3 DNA reads TGTGCCAGCACCAGTGGGGGACAAGGACGCTACGAGCAGTACTTC. Its protein is CASTSGGQGRYEQYF.

This clone appeared once. The V call is TRBV27, the J call TRBJ2-5; the D is unclear. Germline V gives CDR1 MNHEY, CDR2 SMNVEV (reference sequence). This CDR3 spans 14 amino acids. V gave up 0 bases and J gave up 5 bases, with 10 bases separating them. This chain's CDR3 is CASSLSSSGETQYF. The CDR3 DNA follows: TGTGCCAGCAGTTTATCGAGCAGTGGGGAGACCCAGTACTTC.

Of note for this clone: A junction end diverges from the germline sequence, so it may reflect a read error. The chain combines TRBV28 with TRBJ2-7; unclear D gene. Germline V gives CDR1 MDHEN, CDR2 SYDVKM. This CDR3 contains 11 residues. This chain's CDR3 is CASRRLRTAFF. Written as DNA, the CDR3 is TGTGCCAGCAGACGGTTGCGGACGGCGTTCTTC.

The rearrangement uses TRBV28 and TRBJ2-2, with TRBD2 as a possible D gene (5 bases). The germline gives CDR1 MDHEN, CDR2 SYDVKM. The CDR3 runs to 17 residues. Trimming removed 5 bases at V and 6 bases at J, with 22 bases between. The CDR3 here is CASSPYGERYRPGELFF. DNA for the CDR3: TGTGCCAGCAGTCCCTATGGAGAGCGGTACAGACCCGGGGAGCTGTTTTTT.

This rearrangement joins TRBV7-9 to TRBJ2-7, with 7 positions matching TRBD1. Germline V gives CDR1 SEHNR, CDR2 FQNEAQ (reference sequence). The CDR3 sequence is 16 residues long. V lost 5 bases, J lost 4 bases, and 14 bases stayed unmatched. CDR3 in amino acids: CASSPLDRAGAYEQYF. CDR3 coding DNA: TGTGCCAGCAGCCCCCTAGACAGGGCCGGGGCATACGAGCAGTACTTC.

The V and J genes are TRBV7-8 and TRBJ1-2, with TRBD1 as a possible D gene (5 bases). The CDR3 loop spans 13 amino acids. Germline values: CDR1 SGHVS, CDR2 FQNEAQ. V was pared by 1 base and J by 4 bases, with 7 bases between. CDR3 sequence: CASSLGQLYGYTF. CDR3 sequence (DNA): TGTGCCAGCAGCTTAGGACAGCTCTATGGCTACACCTTC.

This clone was seen only a few times. This sample also contains other DNA sequences that code for the same CDR3. This sequence joins TRBV18 and TRBJ1-1; a weak D match, TRBD1 (5 bases). The CDR3 sequence is 13 residues long. Trimming shortened V by 3 bases and J by 0 bases, and 5 bases separated the two germline ends. The germline CDR1 and CDR2 sequences are KGHSH and LQKENI. The CDR3 DNA sequence: TGTGCCAGCTCACCGGGACTGAACACTGAAGCTTTCTTT. Protein: CASSPGLNTEAFF. Supplemented by reference TRBV18 and TRBJ1-1, the full variable domain reads NAGVMQNPRHLVRRRGQEARLRCSPMKGHSHVYWYRQLPEEGLKFMVYLQKENIIDESGMPKERFSAEFPKEGPSILRIQQVVRGDSAAYFCASSPGLNTEAFFGQGTRLTVV.

Comment on this clone: Other DNA sequences in this specimen translate into the identical CDR3. The rearrangement uses TRBV2 and TRBJ1-2; D might be TRBD1 (5 bases). CDR1 SNHLY and CDR2 FYNNEI come from the germline V gene. The V gene lost 4 bases and the J gene lost 7 bases, with 7 bases spanning the gap. This CDR3 region has 11 residues. CDR3 in amino acids: CASSVRGGYTF. CDR3 nucleotides: TGTGCCAGCAGTGTTAGGGGTGGCTACACCTTC.

The CDR3 is CSVSYGRGREKLFF. As DNA, the CDR3 is TGCAGCGTTTCGTATGGCAGGGGACGTGAAAAACTGTTTTTT. This chain connects TRBV29-1 to TRBJ1-4, with D perhaps matching TRBD1 (6 bases). Trimming took off 5 bases at V and 7 bases at J, with 17 bases between the two ends. CDR1 and CDR2 from the germline V gene are SQVTM and ANQGSEA. CDR3 length: 14 residues.

The chain recombines TRBV5-4 with TRBJ1-1; D is ambiguous. The germline gives CDR1 SGHNT, CDR2 YYREEE (reference sequence). There are 13 residues in the CDR3. Between the trimmed V and J ends, which lost 0 bases and 3 bases, there was a span of 6 bases. This CDR3 reads CASSLGQYTEAFF. CDR3 sequence (DNA): TGTGCCAGCAGCTTGGGTCAGTACACTGAAGCTTTCTTT.

V and J are TRBV6-1 and TRBJ2-5; 7 bases align to TRBD2. Trimming removed 10 bases from V and 4 bases from J; junction bases left unmatched: 6. CDR1 is MNHNS, CDR2 SASEGT, per germline. This CDR3 has 12 amino acids. The CDR3, as DNA: TGTGCCACACTCTCGGGGGGAGAGACCCAGTACTTC. Encoded protein: CATLSGGETQYF.

The V and J genes are TRBV2 and TRBJ2-5; D gene uncertain. With the DNA end fitting TRBJ2-7 better, the J assignment may be wrong. From germline, CDR1 is SNHLY and CDR2 FYNNEI. The CDR3 consists of 14 residues. The CDR3 DNA reads TGTGCCAGCAGTGAAGGTCTAGAGCGTTACGAGCAGTACTTC. Its protein product is CASSEGLERYEQYF.

V usage is TRBV30 and J usage is TRBJ2-5; D is perhaps TRBD2 (6 bases). Trimming stripped 4 bases from V and 5 bases from J, with 14 bases between. Germline CDR1 and CDR2: GTSNPN and SVGIG (reference sequence). This CDR3 is built from 13 residues. The CDR3 DNA reads TGTGCCTGGACCCTAAAGGGGAGGGAGACCCAGTACTTC. Amino acid sequence: CAWTLKGRETQYF.

Only one count was recorded for this clone. V usage is TRBV4-3 and J usage is TRBJ2-7; TRBD2 matches at 7 bases. In germline, CDR1 is LGHNA, CDR2 YSLEER. The CDR3 length is 17 residues. V dropped 4 bases and J dropped 6; count of bases not matched to a gene: 18. The CDR3 loop reads CASSRTFSSSGVVEQYF. The CDR3 DNA sequence: TGCGCCAGCAGCCGGACATTTTCCTCTAGCGGCGTGGTCGAGCAGTACTTC.

The V and J genes are TRBV29-1 and TRBJ2-7; D is perhaps TRBD2 (5 bases). Germline V gene lookup returns CDR1 SQVTM and CDR2 ANQGSEA. The CDR3 length is 14 residues. Trimming left V 6 bases short and J 5 bases short, with 20 bases between. The DNA of the CDR3 is TGCAGCGTCCGCATTAGGTGGGAGAGCGACGAGCAGTACTTC. Amino acids: CSVRIRWESDEQYF.